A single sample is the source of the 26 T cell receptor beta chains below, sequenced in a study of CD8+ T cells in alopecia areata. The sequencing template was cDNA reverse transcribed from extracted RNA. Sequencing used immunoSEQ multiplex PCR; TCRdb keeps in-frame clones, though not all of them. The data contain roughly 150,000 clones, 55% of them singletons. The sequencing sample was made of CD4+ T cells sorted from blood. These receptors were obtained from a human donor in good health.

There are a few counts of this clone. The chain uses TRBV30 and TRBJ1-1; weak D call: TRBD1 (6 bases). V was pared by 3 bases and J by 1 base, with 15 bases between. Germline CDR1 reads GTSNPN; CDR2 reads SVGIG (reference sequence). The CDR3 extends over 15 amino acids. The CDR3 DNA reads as TGTGCCTGGAGCCAATGGACAGCCAAGAACACTGAAGCTTTCTTT. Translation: CAWSQWTAKNTEAFF.

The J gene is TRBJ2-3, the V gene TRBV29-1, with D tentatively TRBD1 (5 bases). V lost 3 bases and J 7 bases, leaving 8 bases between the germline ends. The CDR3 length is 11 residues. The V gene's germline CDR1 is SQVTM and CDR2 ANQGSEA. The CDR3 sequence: CSVDRVNTQYF. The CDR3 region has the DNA TGCAGCGTTGACAGGGTTAATACGCAGTATTTT.

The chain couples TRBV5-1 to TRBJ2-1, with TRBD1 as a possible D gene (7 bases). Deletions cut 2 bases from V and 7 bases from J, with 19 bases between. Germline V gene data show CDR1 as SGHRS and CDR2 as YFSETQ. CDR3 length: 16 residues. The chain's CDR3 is CASSFQGGAGLNEQFF. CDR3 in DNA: TGCGCCAGCAGCTTCCAGGGGGGAGCCGGGTTGAATGAGCAGTTCTTC.

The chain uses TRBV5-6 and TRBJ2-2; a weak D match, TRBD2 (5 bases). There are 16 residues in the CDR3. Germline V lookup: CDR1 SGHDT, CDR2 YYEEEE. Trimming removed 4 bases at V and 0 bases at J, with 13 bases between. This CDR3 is CASSLFTGSNTGELFF. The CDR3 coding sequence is TGTGCCAGCAGCCTATTCACGGGGTCGAACACCGGGGAGCTGTTTTTT.

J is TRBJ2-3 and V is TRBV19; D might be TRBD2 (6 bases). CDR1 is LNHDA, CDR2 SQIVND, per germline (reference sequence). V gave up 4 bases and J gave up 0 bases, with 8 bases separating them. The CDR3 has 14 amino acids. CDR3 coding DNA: TGTGCCAGTAGTAATCGGGGGAGCACAGATACGCAGTATTTT. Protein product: CASSNRGSTDTQYF.

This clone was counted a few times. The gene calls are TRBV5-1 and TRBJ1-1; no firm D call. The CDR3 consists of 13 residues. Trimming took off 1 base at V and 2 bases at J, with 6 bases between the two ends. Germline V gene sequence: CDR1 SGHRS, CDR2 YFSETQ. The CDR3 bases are TGCGCCAGCAGCTTGTGGGGTAACACTGAAGCTTTCTTT. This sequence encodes CASSLWGNTEAFF. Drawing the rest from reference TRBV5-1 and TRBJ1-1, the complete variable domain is KAGVTQTPRYLIKTRGQQVTLSCSPISGHRSVSWYQQTPGQGLQFLFEYFSETQRNKGNFPGRFSGRQFSNSRSEMNVSTLELGDSALYLCASSLWGNTEAFFGQGTRLTVV.

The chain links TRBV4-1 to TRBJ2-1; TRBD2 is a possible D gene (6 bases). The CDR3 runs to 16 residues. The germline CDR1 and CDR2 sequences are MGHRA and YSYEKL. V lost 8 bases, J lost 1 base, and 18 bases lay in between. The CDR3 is CASSSPGTQSYNEQFF. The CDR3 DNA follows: TGCGCCAGCTCCTCCCCGGGGACTCAATCCTACAATGAGCAGTTCTTC.

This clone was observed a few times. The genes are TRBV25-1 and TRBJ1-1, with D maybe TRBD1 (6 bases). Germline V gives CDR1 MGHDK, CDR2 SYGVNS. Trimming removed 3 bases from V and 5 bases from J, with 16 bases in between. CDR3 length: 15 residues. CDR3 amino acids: CASSDRGARLTEAFF. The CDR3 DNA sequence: TGTGCCAGCAGTGATAGGGGGGCGAGATTGACTGAAGCTTTCTTT.

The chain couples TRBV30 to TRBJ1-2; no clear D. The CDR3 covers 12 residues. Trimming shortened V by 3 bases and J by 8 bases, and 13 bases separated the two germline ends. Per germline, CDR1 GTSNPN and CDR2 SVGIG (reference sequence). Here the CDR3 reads CAWRSGIGGYTF. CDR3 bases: TGTGCCTGGAGAAGTGGGATAGGAGGCTACACCTTC.

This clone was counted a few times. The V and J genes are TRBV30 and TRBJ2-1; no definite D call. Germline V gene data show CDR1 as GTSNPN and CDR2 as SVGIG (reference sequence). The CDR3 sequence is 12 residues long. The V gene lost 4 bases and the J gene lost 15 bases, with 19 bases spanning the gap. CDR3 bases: TGTGCCTGGACCCCTGCCTCGAGTACTCCGTTCTTC. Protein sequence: CAWTPASSTPFF.

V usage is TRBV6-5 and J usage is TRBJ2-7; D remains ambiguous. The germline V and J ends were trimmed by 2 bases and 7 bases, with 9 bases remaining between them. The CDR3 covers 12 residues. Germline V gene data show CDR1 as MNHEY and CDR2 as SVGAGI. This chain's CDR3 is CASSYLGREQYF. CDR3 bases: TGTGCCAGCAGTTACCTTGGACGAGAGCAGTACTTC.

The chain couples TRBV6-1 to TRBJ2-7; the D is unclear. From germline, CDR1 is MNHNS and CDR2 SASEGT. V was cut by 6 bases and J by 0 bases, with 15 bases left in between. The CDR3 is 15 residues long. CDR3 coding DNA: TGTGCCAGCAGGATCTCCCTAGGCAGCTCCTACGAGCAGTACTTC. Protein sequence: CASRISLGSSYEQYF.

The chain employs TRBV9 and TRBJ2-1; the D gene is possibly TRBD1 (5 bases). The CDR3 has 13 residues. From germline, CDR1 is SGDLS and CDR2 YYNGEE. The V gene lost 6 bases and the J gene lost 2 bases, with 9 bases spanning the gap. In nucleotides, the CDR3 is TGTGCCAGCACCAAAGGGGCCTACAATGAGCAGTTCTTC. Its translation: CASTKGAYNEQFF.

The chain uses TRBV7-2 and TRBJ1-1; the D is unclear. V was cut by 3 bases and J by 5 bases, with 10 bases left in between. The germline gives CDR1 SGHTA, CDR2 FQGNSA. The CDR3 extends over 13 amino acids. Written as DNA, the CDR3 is TGTGCCAGCAGCTTCGGGTTCGCGACTGAAGCTTTCTTT. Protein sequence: CASSFGFATEAFF.

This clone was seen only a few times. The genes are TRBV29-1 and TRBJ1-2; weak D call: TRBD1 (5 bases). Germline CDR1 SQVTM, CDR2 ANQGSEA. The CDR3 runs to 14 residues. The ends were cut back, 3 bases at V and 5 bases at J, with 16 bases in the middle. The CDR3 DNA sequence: TGCAGCGTTGAGGTGGGGCGGCCTCCGTATGGCTACACCTTC. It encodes CSVEVGRPPYGYTF.

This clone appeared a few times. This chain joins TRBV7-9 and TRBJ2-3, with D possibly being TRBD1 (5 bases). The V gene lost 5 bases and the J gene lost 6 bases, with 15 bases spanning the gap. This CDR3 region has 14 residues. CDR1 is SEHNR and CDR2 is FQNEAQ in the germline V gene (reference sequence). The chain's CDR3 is CASSPRTIRDTQYF. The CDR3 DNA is TGTGCCAGCAGCCCCCGGACAATCCGGGATACGCAGTATTTT. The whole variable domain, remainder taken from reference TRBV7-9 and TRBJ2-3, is DTGVSQNPRHKITKRGQNVTFRCDPISEHNRLYWYRQTLGQGPEFLTYFQNEAQLEKSRLLSDRFSAERPKGSFSTLEIQRTEQGDSAMYLCASSPRTIRDTQYFGPGTRLTVL.

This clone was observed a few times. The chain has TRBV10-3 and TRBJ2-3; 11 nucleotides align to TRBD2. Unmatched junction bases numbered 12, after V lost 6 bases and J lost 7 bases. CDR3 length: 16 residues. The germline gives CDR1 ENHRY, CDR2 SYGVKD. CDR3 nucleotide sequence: TGTGCCATCAGCGCCGGGACTAGCGGAGCAGTGAATACGCAGTATTTT. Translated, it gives CAISAGTSGAVNTQYF.

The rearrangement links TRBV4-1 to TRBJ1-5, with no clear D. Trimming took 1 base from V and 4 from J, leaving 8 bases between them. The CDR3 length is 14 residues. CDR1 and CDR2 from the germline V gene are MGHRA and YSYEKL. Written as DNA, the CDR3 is TGCGCCAGCAGCCAAGCTTCGGTAAATCAGCCCCAGCATTTT. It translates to CASSQASVNQPQHF.

The CDR3 here is CASSRPGDTEAFF. As DNA, the CDR3 is TGTGCCAGCAGCAGGCCAGGGGACACTGAAGCTTTCTTT. The chain carries TRBV5-5 and TRBJ1-1, with D perhaps matching TRBD1 (6 bases). V shed 4 bases and J shed 3 bases, with 10 bases lying between them. This CDR3 spans 13 amino acids. CDR1 and CDR2 (germline): SGHKS, YYEKEE (reference sequence).

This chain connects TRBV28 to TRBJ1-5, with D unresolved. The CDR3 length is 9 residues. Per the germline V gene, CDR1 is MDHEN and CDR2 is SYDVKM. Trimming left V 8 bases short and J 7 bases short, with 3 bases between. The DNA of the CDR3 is TGTGCCAGCGGCCAGCCCCAGCATTTT. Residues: CASGQPQHF.

CDR3 loop: CASSGDFTYEQYF. In DNA, the CDR3 is TGTGCCAGCAGCGGGGACTTCACCTACGAGCAGTACTTC. The J gene is TRBJ2-7, the V gene TRBV9; the D gene is possibly TRBD2 (6 bases). This CDR3 region has 13 residues. Germline V gene sequence: CDR1 SGDLS, CDR2 YYNGEE. Trimming took off 3 bases at V and 2 bases at J, with 9 bases between the two ends.

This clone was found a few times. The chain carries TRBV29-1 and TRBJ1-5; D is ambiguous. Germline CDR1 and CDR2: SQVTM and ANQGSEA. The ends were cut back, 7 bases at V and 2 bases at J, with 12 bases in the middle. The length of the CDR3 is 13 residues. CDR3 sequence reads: CSATAGGNQPQHF. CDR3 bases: TGCAGCGCGACGGCCGGGGGCAATCAGCCCCAGCATTTT. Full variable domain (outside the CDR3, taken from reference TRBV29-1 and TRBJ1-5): SAVISQKPSRDICQRGTSLTIQCQVDSQVTMMFWYRQQPGQSLTLIATANQGSEATYESGFVIDKFPISRPNLTFSTLTVSNMSPEDSSIYLCSATAGGNQPQHFGDGTRLSIL.

In DNA form, the CDR3 reads TGTGCCAGCAGCCCGGACAGGGCCAAAGAGACCCAGTACTTC. Amino acids: CASSPDRAKETQYF. This sequence joins TRBV7-6 and TRBJ2-5; TRBD1 agrees at 8 bases. The CDR3 extends over 14 amino acids. V lost 5 bases to trimming and J lost 3 bases; unmatched junction nucleotides: 5. CDR1 is SGHVS and CDR2 is FNYEAQ in the germline V gene. Supplemented by reference TRBV7-6 and TRBJ2-5, the full variable domain reads GAGVSQSPRYKVTKRGQDVALRCDPISGHVSLYWYRQALGQGPEFLTYFNYEAQQDKSGLPNDRFSAERPEGSISTLTIQRTEQRDSAMYRCASSPDRAKETQYFGPGTRLLVL.

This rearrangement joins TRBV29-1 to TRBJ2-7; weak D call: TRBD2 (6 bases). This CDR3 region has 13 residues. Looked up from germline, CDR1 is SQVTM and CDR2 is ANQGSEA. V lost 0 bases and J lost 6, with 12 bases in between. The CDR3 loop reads CSVEERRGFEQYF. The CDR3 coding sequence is TGCAGCGTTGAAGAAAGGAGGGGCTTCGAGCAGTACTTC.

The CDR3 protein is CSVEFFRGTEAFF. The DNA of the CDR3 is TGCAGCGTTGAATTTTTCCGGGGCACTGAAGCTTTCTTT. The chain employs TRBV29-1 and TRBJ1-1; D gene ambiguous. CDR1 is SQVTM and CDR2 is ANQGSEA in the germline V gene. V lost 2 bases and J lost 4, with 11 bases in between. The CDR3 contains 13 residues.

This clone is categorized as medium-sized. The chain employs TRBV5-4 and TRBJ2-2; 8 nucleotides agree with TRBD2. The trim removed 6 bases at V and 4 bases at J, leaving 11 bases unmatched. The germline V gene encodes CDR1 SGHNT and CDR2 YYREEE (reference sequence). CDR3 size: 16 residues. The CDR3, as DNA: TGTGCCAGCACACTACGACGGGAGGGCCGCACCGGGGAGCTGTTTTTT. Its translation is CASTLRREGRTGELFF.